These 11 T cell receptor beta chains share one sample of origin, sequenced in a study of regulatory T cells in long-lasting Graves disease (dated by TCRdb to the early 2020s). The method behind the library was multiplex PCR. Sequencing instrument: Illumina HiSeq 4000. To build TCR beta libraries, CDR3 regions were amplified by Arm-PCR using iRepertoire HTBI primers. TCRdb reprocessed the public reads (quality trimming at Q25 with fastp, clone calling with MiXCR) and kept in-frame beta chains. Under each unique CDR3 protein, matching rows form one entry showing the most common genes and DNA. The sample table shows about 440,000 distinct CDR3 sequences, and around 14% are seen once. The ten largest clones add up to over 15% of the sample. The meaning of the sample's time point label: newly diagnosed GD, antithyroid drugs for less than 3 months. RNA was extracted from PBMCs in TRIzol for both TCR sequencing and RNA sequencing.

This same sample was also taken into another study, of T cells in Graves' hyperthyroidism and ophthalmopathy.

The specimen was peripheral blood mononuclear cells (PBMCs), collected at new diagnosis, from a patient treated with antithyroid drugs. The receptor set was obtained from a woman under 40 with Graves disease. Donor details come from another sample of the same person, matched by shared clones.

This clonotype was counted a few times. This chain uses TRBV15 with TRBJ2-7; 9 nucleotides match TRBD1. V was clipped by 0 bases and J by 4 bases; unmatched bases: 4. This CDR3 is 15 amino acids long. The germline CDR1 and CDR2 sequences are LNHNV and YYDKDF (reference sequence). The CDR3 protein is CATSRERDRDYEQYF. The CDR3 DNA sequence: TGTGCCACCAGCAGAGAACGGGACAGGGATTACGAGCAGTACTTC.

This clonotype was observed at least ten times. J is TRBJ2-1 and V is TRBV5-1; 8 positions match TRBD2. After removal of 2 bases from V and 8 bases from J, the junction contained 9 bases not matched to a gene. This CDR3 spans 15 amino acids. The germline V gene encodes CDR1 SGHRS and CDR2 YFSETQ. DNA of the CDR3: TGCGCCAGCAGCTTAGGACTAGCAGTTCCCTATGAGCAGTTCTTC. Translating it yields CASSLGLAVPYEQFF. The whole variable domain, remainder taken from reference TRBV5-1 and TRBJ2-1, is KAGVTQTPRYLIKTRGQQVTLSCSPISGHRSVSWYQQTPGQGLQFLFEYFSETQRNKGNFPGRFSGRQFSNSRSEMNVSTLELGDSALYLCASSLGLAVPYEQFFGPGTRLTVL.

This clonotype was detected only a few times. V gene TRBV6-2 or TRBV6-3 combines with J gene TRBJ2-1, with TRBD2 matching over 8 bases. With 7 bases clipped from V and 9 bases from J, the junction kept 8 bases outside the gene matches. Germline V lookup: CDR1 MNHEY, CDR2 SVGEGT. CDR3 size: 13 residues. CDR3 residues: CASTFSGTGEQFF. The DNA of the CDR3 is TGTGCCAGCACCTTTAGCGGGACGGGTGAGCAGTTCTTC.

This clonotype has only a few counts. A much larger clone differs from this one at a single base, so this may be a read error. The V gene is TRBV12-3 or TRBV12-4, the J gene TRBJ1-1; the D gene is possibly TRBD1 (6 bases). The CDR3 consists of 15 residues. Trimming pared 4 bases from V and 4 bases from J, leaving 16 bases between. CDR3 region: CASSSDRNTTTEAFF. CDR3 nucleotides: TGTGCCAGCAGTTCTGACAGGAATACCACCACTGAAGCTTTCTTT.

The chain couples TRBV27 to TRBJ2-5; the match to TRBD2 covers 15 bases. CDR3 length: 21 amino acids. Germline CDR1 and CDR2: MNHEY and SMNVEV (reference sequence). With V trimmed by 2 bases and J by 2 bases, 15 bases remained unmatched. The CDR3 sequence is CASSLIPIGLAGGPEQETQYF. The CDR3 DNA reads as TGTGCCAGCAGTTTAATCCCTATCGGACTAGCGGGAGGGCCCGAACAAGAGACCCAGTACTTC.

The DNA for the CDR3 is TGTGCCAGCAGTTCACTAGGGACTAGCGGGAGAGATACGCAGTATTTT. Its translation: CASSSLGTSGRDTQYF. This chain links TRBV12-3 or TRBV12-4 with TRBJ2-3; 14 bases line up with TRBD2. J gave up 5 bases and V 4 bases, and 5 bases lay outside the gene matches. There are 16 residues in the CDR3.

This clonotype was seen repeatedly, ten times or more. The chain joins TRBV25-1 to TRBJ2-7; TRBD1 matches at 9 bases. The CDR3 sequence is 17 residues long. Germline-derived CDR1 and CDR2 are MGHDK and SYGVNS. V shed 2 bases and J 5 bases; nucleotides not matched to a gene: 13. The CDR3 reads CASSENPQGAVRNEQYF. DNA of the CDR3: TGTGCCAGCAGTGAAAATCCACAGGGGGCAGTTCGAAACGAGCAGTACTTC.

This sequence joins TRBV10-3 and TRBJ2-1, with 9 bases aligning to TRBD2. This CDR3 is 15 amino acids long. The junction had 5 bases not matched to a gene; V was cut back by 8 bases and J by 0 bases. Per germline, CDR1 ENHRY and CDR2 SYGVKD. CDR3: CAIERRGGSYNEQFF. The CDR3 bases are TGTGCCATCGAGAGGCGGGGGGGCTCCTACAATGAGCAGTTCTTC.

The rearrangement joins TRBV6-7 to TRBJ2-1, with 8 bases matching TRBD2. TRBV6-7 is labeled an ORF, and its function is uncertain. The CDR3 length is 15 residues. V trimming: 6 bases; J trimming: 5 bases; junction bases outside the gene matches: 9. The chain's CDR3 is CASSPGTSLDNEQFF. The CDR3 coding sequence is TGTGCCAGCAGCCCCGGGACTAGTTTAGACAATGAGCAGTTCTTC.

This clonotype has just a few counts. The chain has TRBV20-1 and TRBJ2-1, with 10 bases matching TRBD2. Germline values: CDR1 DFQATT, CDR2 SNEGSKA (reference sequence). This CDR3 has 15 residues. Trimming cost V 0 bases and J 12 bases; bases outside gene matches: 11. The CDR3: CSARERELAGWWQFF. For the CDR3, the DNA is TGCAGTGCTAGAGAAAGGGAACTAGCGGGATGGTGGCAGTTCTTC.

There are a few counts of this clonotype. The rearrangement uses TRBV20-1 and TRBJ2-3; the match to TRBD1 covers 10 bases. The CDR3 is made up of 15 amino acids. V gave up 1 base and J gave up 4 bases; unmatched junction bases: 5. Germline assignment: CDR1 DFQATT and CDR2 SNEGSKA (reference sequence). CDR3: CSARAGTGDSDTQYF. The CDR3 DNA reads TGCAGTGCTAGAGCCGGGACAGGGGATTCAGATACGCAGTATTTT.